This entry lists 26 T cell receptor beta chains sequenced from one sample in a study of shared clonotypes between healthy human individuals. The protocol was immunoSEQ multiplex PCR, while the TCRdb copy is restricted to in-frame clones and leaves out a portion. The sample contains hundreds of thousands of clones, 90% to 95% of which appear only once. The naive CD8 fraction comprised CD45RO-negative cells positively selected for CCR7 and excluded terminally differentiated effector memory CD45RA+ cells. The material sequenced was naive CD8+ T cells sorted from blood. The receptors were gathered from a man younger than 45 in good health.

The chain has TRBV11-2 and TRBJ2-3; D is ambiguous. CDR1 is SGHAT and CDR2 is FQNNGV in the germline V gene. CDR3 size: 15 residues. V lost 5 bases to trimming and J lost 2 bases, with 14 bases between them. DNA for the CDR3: TGTGCCAGCAGCCCATCGGACGGAGACACAGATACGCAGTATTTT. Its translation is CASSPSDGDTDTQYF.

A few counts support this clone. The CDR3: CASSEVQDSSYEQYF. As DNA, the CDR3 is TGTGCCAGCAGCGAGGTTCAGGACAGCTCCTACGAGCAGTACTTC. The rearrangement joins TRBV7-9 to TRBJ2-7; D is possibly TRBD1 (6 bases). The CDR3 spans 15 residues. The germline V gene encodes CDR1 SEHNR and CDR2 FQNEAQ (reference sequence). Trimming shortened V by 5 bases and J by 0 bases, and 14 bases separated the two germline ends.

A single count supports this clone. CDR3 in amino acids: CATVGLAGAKGSYNEQFF. The CDR3 coding sequence is TGTGCCACCGTCGGGCTAGCGGGAGCCAAAGGCTCCTACAATGAGCAGTTCTTC. The chain is built from TRBV7-8 and TRBJ2-1; 10 positions agree with TRBD2. The trim removed 10 bases at V and 0 bases at J, leaving 15 bases unmatched. The CDR3 consists of 18 residues. CDR1 is SGHVS and CDR2 is FQNEAQ in the germline V gene.

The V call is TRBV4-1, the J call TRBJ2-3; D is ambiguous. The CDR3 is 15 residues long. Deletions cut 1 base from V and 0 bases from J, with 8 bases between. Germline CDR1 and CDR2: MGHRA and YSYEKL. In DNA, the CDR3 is TGCGCCAGCAGCCAAGTCGGTTTAAGCACAGATACGCAGTATTTT. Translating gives CASSQVGLSTDTQYF.

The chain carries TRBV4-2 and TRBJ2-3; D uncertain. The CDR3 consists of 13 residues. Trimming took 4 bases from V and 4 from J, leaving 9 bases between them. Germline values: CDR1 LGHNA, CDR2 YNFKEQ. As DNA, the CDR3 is TGTGCCAGCAGCCCGGCACCGGCAGATACGCAGTATTTT. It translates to CASSPAPADTQYF.

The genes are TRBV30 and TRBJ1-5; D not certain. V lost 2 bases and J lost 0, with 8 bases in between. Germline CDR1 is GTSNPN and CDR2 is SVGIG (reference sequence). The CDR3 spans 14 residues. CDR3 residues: CAWSKAYSNQPQHF. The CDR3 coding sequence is TGTGCCTGGAGTAAGGCCTATAGCAATCAGCCCCAGCATTTT. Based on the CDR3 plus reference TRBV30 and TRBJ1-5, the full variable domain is SQTIHQWPATLVQPVGSPLSLECTVEGTSNPNLYWYRQAAGRGLQLLFYSVGIGQISSEVPQNLSASRPQDRQFILSSKKLLLSDSGFYLCAWSKAYSNQPQHFGDGTRLSIL.

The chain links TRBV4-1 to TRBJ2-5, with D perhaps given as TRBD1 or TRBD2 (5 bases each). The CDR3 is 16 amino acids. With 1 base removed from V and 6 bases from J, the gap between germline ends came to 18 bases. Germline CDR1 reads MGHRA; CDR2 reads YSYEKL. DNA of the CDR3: TGCGCCAGCAGCCAAGCCCCCGGAAGGGGAGATAAGACCCAGTACTTC. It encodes CASSQAPGRGDKTQYF.

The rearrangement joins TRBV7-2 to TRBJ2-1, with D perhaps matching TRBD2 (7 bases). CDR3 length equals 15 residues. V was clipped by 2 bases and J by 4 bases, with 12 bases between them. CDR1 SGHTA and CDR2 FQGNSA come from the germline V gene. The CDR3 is CASSLLGGGYNEQFF. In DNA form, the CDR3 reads TGTGCCAGCAGCTTACTGGGAGGGGGTTACAATGAGCAGTTCTTC.

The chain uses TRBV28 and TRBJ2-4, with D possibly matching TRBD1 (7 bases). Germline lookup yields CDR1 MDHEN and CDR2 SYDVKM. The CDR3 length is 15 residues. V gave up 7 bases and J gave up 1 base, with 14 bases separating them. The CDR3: CASNRGGRAKNIQYF. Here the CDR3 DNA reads TGTGCCAGCAACAGGGGAGGTAGGGCCAAAAACATTCAGTACTTC.

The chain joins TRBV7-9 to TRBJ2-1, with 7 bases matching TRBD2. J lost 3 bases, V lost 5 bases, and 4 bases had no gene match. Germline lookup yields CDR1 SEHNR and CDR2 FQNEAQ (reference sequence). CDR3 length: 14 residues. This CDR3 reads CASSGSGIYNEQFF. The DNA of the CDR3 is TGTGCCAGCAGCGGGAGCGGGATCTACAATGAGCAGTTCTTC.

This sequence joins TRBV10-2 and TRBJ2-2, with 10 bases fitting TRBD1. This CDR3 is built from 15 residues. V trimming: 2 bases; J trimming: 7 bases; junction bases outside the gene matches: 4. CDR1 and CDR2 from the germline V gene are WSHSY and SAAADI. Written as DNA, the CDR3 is TGCGCCAGCAGTGAGGCCGGGACAGGGGTCGGGGAGCTGTTTTTT. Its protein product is CASSEAGTGVGELFF.

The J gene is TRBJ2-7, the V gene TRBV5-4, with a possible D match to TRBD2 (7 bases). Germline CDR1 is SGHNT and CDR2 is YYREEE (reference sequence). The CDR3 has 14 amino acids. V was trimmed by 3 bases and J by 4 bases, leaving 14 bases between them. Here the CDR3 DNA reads TGTGCCAGCAGCTCGGGGGGCGCAGTTTACGAGCAGTACTTC. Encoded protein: CASSSGGAVYEQYF.

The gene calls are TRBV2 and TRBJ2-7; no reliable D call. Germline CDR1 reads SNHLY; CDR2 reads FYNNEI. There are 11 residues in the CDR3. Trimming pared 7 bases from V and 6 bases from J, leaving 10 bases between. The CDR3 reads CASIERLEQYF. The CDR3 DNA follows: TGTGCCAGCATCGAGCGCCTCGAGCAGTACTTC.

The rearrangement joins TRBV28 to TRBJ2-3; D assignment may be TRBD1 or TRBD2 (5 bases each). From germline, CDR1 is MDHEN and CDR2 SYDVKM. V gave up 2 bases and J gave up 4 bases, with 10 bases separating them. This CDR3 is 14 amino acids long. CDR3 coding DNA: TGTGCCAGCAGTTTAGCCTGGGACGCAGATACGCAGTATTTT. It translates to CASSLAWDADTQYF.

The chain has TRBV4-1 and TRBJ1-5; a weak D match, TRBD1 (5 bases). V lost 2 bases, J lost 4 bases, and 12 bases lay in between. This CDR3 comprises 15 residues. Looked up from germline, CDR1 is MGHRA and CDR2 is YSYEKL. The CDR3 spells CASSQHRQNNQPQHF. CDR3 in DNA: TGCGCCAGCAGCCAACACCGACAGAATAATCAGCCCCAGCATTTT.

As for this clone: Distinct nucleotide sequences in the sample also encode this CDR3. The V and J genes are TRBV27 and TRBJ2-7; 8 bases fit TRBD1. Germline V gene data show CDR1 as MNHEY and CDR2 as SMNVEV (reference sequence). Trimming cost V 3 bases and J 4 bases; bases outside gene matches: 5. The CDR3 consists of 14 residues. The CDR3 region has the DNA TGTGCCAGCAGTTTCGGACAGGGACCATACGAGCAGTACTTC. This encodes CASSFGQGPYEQYF.

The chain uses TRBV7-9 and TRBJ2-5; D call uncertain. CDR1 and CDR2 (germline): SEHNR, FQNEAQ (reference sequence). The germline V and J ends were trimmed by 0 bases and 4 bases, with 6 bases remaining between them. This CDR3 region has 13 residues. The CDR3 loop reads CASSLALTETQYF. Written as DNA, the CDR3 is TGTGCCAGCAGCTTAGCGTTGACAGAGACCCAGTACTTC.

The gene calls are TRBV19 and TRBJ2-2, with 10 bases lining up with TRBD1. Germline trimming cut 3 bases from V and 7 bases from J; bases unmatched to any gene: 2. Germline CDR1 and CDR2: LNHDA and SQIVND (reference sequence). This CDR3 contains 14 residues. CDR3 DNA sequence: TGTGCCAGTAGTATGACAGGGGGCGGCGGGGAGCTGTTTTTT. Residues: CASSMTGGGGELFF.

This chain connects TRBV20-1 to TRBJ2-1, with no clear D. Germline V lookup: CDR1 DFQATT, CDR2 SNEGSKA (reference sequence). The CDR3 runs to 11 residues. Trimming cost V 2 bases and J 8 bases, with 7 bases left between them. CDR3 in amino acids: CSARIRHEQFF. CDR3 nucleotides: TGCAGTGCTAGAATTAGGCATGAGCAGTTCTTC.

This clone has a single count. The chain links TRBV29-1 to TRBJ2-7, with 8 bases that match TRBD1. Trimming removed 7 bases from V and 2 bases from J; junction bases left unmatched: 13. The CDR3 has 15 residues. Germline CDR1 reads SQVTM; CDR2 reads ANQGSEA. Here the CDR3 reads CSAGRAGTGPYEQYF. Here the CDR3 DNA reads TGCAGCGCAGGCCGGGCCGGGACAGGACCCTACGAGCAGTACTTC.

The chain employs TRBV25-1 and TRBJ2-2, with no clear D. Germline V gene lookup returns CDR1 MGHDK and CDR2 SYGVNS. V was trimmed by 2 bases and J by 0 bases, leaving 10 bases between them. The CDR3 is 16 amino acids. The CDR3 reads CASSEMAKANTGELFF. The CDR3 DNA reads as TGTGCCAGCAGTGAAATGGCCAAAGCGAACACCGGGGAGCTGTTTTTT.

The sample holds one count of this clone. The CDR3 reads CASSQEGSNTGELFF. The CDR3 DNA reads TGCGCCAGCAGCCAAGAAGGCTCGAACACCGGGGAGCTGTTTTTT. The V and J genes are TRBV4-1 and TRBJ2-2; D unresolved. The CDR3 runs 15 residues. Trimming removed 0 bases from V and 0 bases from J, with 5 bases in between. The germline V gene encodes CDR1 MGHRA and CDR2 YSYEKL.

As DNA, the CDR3 is TGCGCCAGCAGCTTGGACAGGCGGGAGCAGTACTTC. Amino acids: CASSLDRREQYF. The J gene is TRBJ2-7, the V gene TRBV5-1, with D perhaps TRBD1 (5 bases). The germline V and J ends were trimmed by 0 bases and 7 bases, with 8 bases remaining between them. Germline V gene lookup returns CDR1 SGHRS and CDR2 YFSETQ. The CDR3 contains 12 residues.

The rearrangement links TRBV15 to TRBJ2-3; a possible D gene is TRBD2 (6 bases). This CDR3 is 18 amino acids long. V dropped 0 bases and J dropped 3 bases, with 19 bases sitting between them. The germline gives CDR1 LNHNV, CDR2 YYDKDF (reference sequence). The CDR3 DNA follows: TGTGCCACCAGCAGAGAGGTCAGGGTAGCGGTAGGGACAGATACGCAGTATTTT. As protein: CATSREVRVAVGTDTQYF.

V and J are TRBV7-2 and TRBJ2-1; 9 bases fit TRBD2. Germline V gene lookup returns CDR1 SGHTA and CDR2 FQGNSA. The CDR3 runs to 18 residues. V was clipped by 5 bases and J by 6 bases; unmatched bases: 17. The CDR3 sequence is CASSRPRAGGPPLNEQFF. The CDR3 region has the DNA TGTGCCAGCAGCCGGCCGAGGGCGGGAGGGCCGCCCCTCAATGAGCAGTTCTTC.

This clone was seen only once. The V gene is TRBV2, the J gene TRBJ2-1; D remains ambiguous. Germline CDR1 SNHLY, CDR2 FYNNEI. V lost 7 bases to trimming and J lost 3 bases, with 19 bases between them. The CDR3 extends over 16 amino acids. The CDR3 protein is CASMRSEDPGYNEQFF. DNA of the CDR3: TGTGCCAGCATGCGCTCGGAAGATCCGGGCTACAATGAGCAGTTCTTC.